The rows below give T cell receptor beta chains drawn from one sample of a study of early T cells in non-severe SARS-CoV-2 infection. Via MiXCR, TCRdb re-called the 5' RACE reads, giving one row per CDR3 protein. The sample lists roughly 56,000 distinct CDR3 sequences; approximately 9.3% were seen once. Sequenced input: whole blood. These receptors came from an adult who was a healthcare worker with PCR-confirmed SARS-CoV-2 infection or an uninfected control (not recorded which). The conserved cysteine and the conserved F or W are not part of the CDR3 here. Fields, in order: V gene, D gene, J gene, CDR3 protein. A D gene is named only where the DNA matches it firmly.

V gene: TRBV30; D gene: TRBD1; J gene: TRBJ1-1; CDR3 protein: AWRKEGTGGTEVF
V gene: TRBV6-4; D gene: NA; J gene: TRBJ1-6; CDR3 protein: ASDVRQENSPLH
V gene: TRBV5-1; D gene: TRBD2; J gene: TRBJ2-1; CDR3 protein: ASSHRTSGGDSYNEQF
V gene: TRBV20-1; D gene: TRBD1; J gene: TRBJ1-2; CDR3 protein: SAPTDRAASGYT
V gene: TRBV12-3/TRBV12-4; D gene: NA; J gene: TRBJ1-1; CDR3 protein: ASSLHDGTEAF
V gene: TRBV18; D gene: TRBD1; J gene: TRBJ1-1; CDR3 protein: ASSQNSRTTGTEAF
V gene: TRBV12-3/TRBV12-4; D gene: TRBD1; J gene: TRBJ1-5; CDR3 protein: ASSLDRGRNQPQH
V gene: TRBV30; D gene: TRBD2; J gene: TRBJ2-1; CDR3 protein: AWSYSGGSDEQF
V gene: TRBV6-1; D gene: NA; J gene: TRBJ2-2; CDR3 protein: ASSDRGLRTGELF
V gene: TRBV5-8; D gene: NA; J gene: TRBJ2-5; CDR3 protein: ASSLGVSLGVQETQY
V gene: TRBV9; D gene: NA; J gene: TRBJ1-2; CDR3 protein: ASSVGRTLALYGYT
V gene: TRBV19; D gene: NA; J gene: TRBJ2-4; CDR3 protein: ASSMSWALAKNIQY
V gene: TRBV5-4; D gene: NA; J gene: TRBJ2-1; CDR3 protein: ASSLVGTDLNEQF
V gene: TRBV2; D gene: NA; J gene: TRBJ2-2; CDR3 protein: ASSELTANTGELF
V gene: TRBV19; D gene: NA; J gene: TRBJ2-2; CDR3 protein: ASSILTGELF
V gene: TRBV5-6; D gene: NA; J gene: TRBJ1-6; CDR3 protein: ASSYPQANSPLH
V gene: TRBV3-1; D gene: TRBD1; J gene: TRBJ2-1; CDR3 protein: ASSQENRGPRNEQF
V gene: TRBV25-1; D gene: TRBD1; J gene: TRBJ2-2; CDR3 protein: ASSESLDRDTGELF
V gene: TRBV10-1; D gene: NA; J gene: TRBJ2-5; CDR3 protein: ASSQTGGSETQY
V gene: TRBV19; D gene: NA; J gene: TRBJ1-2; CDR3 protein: ASSSHYGYT
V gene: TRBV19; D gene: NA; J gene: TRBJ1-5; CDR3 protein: ASSIVGGRRPQH
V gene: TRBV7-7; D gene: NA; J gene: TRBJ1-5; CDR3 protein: ASSLKSRVWSNQPQH
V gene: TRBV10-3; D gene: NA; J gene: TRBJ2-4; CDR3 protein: AISDDSRGIQY
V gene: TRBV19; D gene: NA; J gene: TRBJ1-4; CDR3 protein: ASSGTTNEKLF
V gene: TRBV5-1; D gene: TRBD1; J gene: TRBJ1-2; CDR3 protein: VSSLEGQAFNYGYT
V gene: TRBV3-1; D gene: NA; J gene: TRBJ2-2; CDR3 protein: ASSQIGTGELF
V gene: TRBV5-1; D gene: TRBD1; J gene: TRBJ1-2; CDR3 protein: ASSLTGTGRDGYT
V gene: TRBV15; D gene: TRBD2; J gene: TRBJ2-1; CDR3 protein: ATSRSPGLAESEQF
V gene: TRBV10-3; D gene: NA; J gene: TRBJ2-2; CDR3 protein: AISERGAPTGELF
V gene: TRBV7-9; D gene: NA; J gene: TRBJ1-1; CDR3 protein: ASSSPAENTEAF
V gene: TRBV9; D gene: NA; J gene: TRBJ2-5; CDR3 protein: ASSVRRGKETQY
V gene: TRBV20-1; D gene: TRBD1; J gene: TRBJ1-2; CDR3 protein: GGQATDYGYT
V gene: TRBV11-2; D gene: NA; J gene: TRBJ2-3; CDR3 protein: ASRGWLHTDTQY
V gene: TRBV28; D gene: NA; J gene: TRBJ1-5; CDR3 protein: ASSVQRLSYQPQH
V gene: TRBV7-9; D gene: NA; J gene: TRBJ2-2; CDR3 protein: ASSRGQLTGELF
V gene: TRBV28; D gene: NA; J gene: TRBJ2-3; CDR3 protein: ASSPRGKVTSTDTQY